Presented here are 24 T cell receptor beta chains from one specimen sequenced in a study of T cells in Graves' hyperthyroidism and ophthalmopathy (dated by TCRdb to about 2019). The library relied on multiplex PCR. TCRdb names Illumina HiSeq 2000 as the instrument used. The TCR beta CDR3 regions were amplified from the RNA transcripts. The first round of RT-PCR for the TCR CDR3 was performed with the HTBI primer set and the Qiagen OneStep RT-PCR kit. In TCRdb, the public reads were trimmed at Q25 with fastp and aligned with MiXCR, with productive beta chains retained. Every distinct CDR3 protein forms one entry, paired with its most common genes and DNA. This sample is represented by a few hundred thousand distinct CDR3 sequences; about a sixth of them were singletons. The top ten hold 2.5% to 4% of the sample. Sequencing was done on a sample of blood. These receptors were collected from a middle-aged woman with Graves' ophthalmopathy.

In this sample, this clonotype turned up many times. The V call is TRBV3-1, the J call TRBJ2-5, with D unclear. V was trimmed by 0 bases and J by 7 bases, leaving 12 bases between them. Germline V gene data show CDR1 as LGHDT and CDR2 as YNNKEL (reference sequence). CDR3 size: 14 residues. The CDR3, as DNA: TGTGCCAGCAGCCAAGATACGGCATCAGGGACCCAGTACTTC. Protein sequence: CASSQDTASGTQYF.

With regard to this clonotype: A much larger clone differs by one base, so this may be a read error. The chain recombines TRBV7-9 with TRBJ2-7; maybe TRBD2 (5 bases). The germline CDR1 and CDR2 sequences are SEHNR and FQNEAQ (reference sequence). This CDR3 has 14 residues. With 5 bases removed from V and 4 bases from J, the gap between germline ends came to 15 bases. CDR3 in DNA: TGTGCCAGCAGCACCCCCCTGAGGGAATACGAGCAGTACTTC. Its translation: CASSTPLREYEQYF.

There are a few counts of this clonotype. V and J are TRBV14 and TRBJ1-1, with unresolved D. The CDR3 is made up of 14 amino acids. Germline V gene sequence: CDR1 SGHDN, CDR2 FVKESK. Between the trimmed V and J ends, which lost 3 bases and 6 bases, there was a span of 14 bases. Here the CDR3 reads CASSHDGLAPEAFF. CDR3 coding DNA: TGTGCCAGCAGCCATGACGGGCTTGCCCCTGAAGCTTTCTTT.

This clonotype was detected many times. The chain recombines TRBV5-1 with TRBJ2-1, with D hard to call. Looked up from germline, CDR1 is SGHRS and CDR2 is YFSETQ. This CDR3 region has 14 residues. V was trimmed by 1 base and J by 6 bases, leaving 11 bases between them. For the CDR3, the DNA is TGCGCCAGCAGCTTGAGGCTAGGGTCCAATGAGCAGTTCTTC. Its protein is CASSLRLGSNEQFF.

Ten or more counts support this clonotype. The chain is built from TRBV5-1 and TRBJ2-5; D might be TRBD2 (6 bases). Trimming removed 2 bases at V and 5 bases at J, with 13 bases between. Germline CDR1 SGHRS, CDR2 YFSETQ. This CDR3 is built from 14 residues. CDR3 bases: TGCGCCAGCAGCTTACCTTCCGGGACTGAGACCCAGTACTTC. This sequence encodes CASSLPSGTETQYF.

The CDR3 bases are TGCGCCAGCAGCTCCTCCGGGACAGGGGGTCAAGAGACCCAGTACTTC. This codes for CASSSSGTGGQETQYF. V and J are TRBV5-1 and TRBJ2-5; 11 nucleotides align to TRBD1. CDR1 and CDR2 from the germline V gene are SGHRS and YFSETQ. The length of the CDR3 is 16 residues. V was clipped by 3 bases and J by 2 bases; unmatched bases: 6.

The rearrangement uses TRBV20-1 and TRBJ2-1; unclear D gene. V was shortened by 3 bases and J by 9 bases, with 21 bases between the two germline ends. This CDR3 region has 15 residues. From germline, CDR1 is DFQATT and CDR2 SNEGSKA (reference sequence). The CDR3 reads CSARAPTPRWSEQFF. CDR3 in DNA: TGCAGTGCTAGGGCCCCGACCCCCCGATGGTCTGAGCAGTTCTTC.

This clonotype was observed a handful of times. V and J are TRBV7-9 and TRBJ2-5; D perhaps matches TRBD1 (5 bases). Germline-derived CDR1 and CDR2 are SEHNR and FQNEAQ (reference sequence). The CDR3 contains 14 residues. Deletions cut 1 base from V and 5 bases from J, with 11 bases between. The DNA for the CDR3 is TGTGCCAGCAGCTTAGTAAGGGGTTGGGAGACCCAGTACTTC. This translates into CASSLVRGWETQYF.

This clonotype has ten or more counts. V usage is TRBV12-3 or TRBV12-4 and J usage is TRBJ2-3; a weak D match, TRBD1 (5 bases). The CDR3 consists of 16 residues. The V end was cut by 3 bases, the J end by 0 bases, with 13 bases between. The CDR3 loop is CASSFSWRQSTDTQYF. The CDR3 DNA reads as TGTGCCAGCAGTTTTTCGTGGCGACAGAGCACAGATACGCAGTATTTT.

This clonotype was picked up a small number of times. DNA for the CDR3: TGTGCCAGCAGGCCCTCTTGGAGCTCTGGAAACACCATATATTTT. Protein product: CASRPSWSSGNTIYF. The chain has TRBV27 and TRBJ1-3; D remains unclear. Germline CDR1 is MNHEY and CDR2 is SMNVEV (reference sequence). The CDR3 consists of 15 residues. Trimming took off 6 bases at V and 0 bases at J, with 12 bases between the two ends.

This clonotype was recorded a few times. The chain carries TRBV20-1 and TRBJ1-2; a possible D gene is TRBD1 (6 bases). The germline gives CDR1 DFQATT, CDR2 SNEGSKA (reference sequence). Trimming shortened V by 3 bases and J by 10 bases, and 12 bases separated the two germline ends. This CDR3 spans 11 amino acids. CDR3 region: CSARLQGDYTF. Here the CDR3 DNA reads TGCAGTGCTAGGTTACAGGGTGACTACACCTTC.

This clonotype occurred a few times. This sequence joins TRBV28 and TRBJ1-2; a weak D match, TRBD1 (5 bases). CDR1 and CDR2 from the germline V gene are MDHEN and SYDVKM. The CDR3 has 13 residues. V shed 6 bases and J shed 4 bases, with 12 bases lying between them. The CDR3 is CASSDRGFYGYTF. DNA of the CDR3: TGTGCCAGCAGCGATCGGGGCTTCTATGGCTACACCTTC.

This clonotype was observed at least ten times. The chain links TRBV29-1 to TRBJ2-7; tentative D call: TRBD1 (6 bases). V lost 3 bases to trimming and J lost 9 bases, with 15 bases between them. Per germline, CDR1 SQVTM and CDR2 ANQGSEA. The CDR3 is 12 residues long. CDR3 sequence reads: CSVDQGSHGQYF. Written as DNA, the CDR3 is TGCAGCGTTGACCAGGGGTCCCATGGGCAGTACTTC.

The genes are TRBV3-1 and TRBJ2-1; TRBD1 is a possible D gene (5 bases). Germline V gene data show CDR1 as LGHDT and CDR2 as YNNKEL (reference sequence). Trimming shortened V by 1 base and J by 3 bases, and 13 bases separated the two germline ends. CDR3 length: 16 amino acids. This CDR3 reads CASSQGAGINYNEQFF. Here the CDR3 DNA reads TGTGCCAGCAGCCAAGGGGCAGGGATAAACTACAATGAGCAGTTCTTC.

This clonotype was seen many times. This chain uses TRBV2 with TRBJ1-2; TRBD1 matches 8 bases. The ends lost 5 bases at V and 7 bases at J; junction bases unmatched: 9. The germline gives CDR1 SNHLY, CDR2 FYNNEI. This CDR3 spans 14 amino acids. The CDR3 protein is CASSRQGTSAGYTF. The CDR3 region has the DNA TGTGCCAGCAGTCGACAGGGGACTTCAGCTGGCTACACCTTC.

This clonotype showed up many times. The rearrangement links TRBV3-1 to TRBJ2-5, with D perhaps matching TRBD1 or TRBD2 (7 bases each). V was shortened by 7 bases and J by 4 bases, with 16 bases between the two germline ends. Looked up from germline, CDR1 is LGHDT and CDR2 is YNNKEL (reference sequence). This CDR3 comprises 14 residues. DNA of the CDR3: TGTGCCAGCAATACCAGGGGGGGTGGAGAGACCCAGTACTTC. Amino acid sequence: CASNTRGGGETQYF.

This clonotype has at least ten counts. The rearrangement links TRBV24-1 to TRBJ2-5; 8 nucleotides agree with TRBD2. The CDR3 runs 15 residues. The V gene's germline CDR1 is KGHDR and CDR2 SFDVKD. V shed 4 bases and J 2 bases; nucleotides not matched to a gene: 5. The CDR3, as DNA: TGTGCCACCAGTGACAGCGGGAGTGGGCAAGAGACCCAGTACTTC. This codes for CATSDSGSGQETQYF.

This clonotype has at least ten counts. V and J are TRBV28 and TRBJ1-2, with a possible D match to TRBD1 (6 bases). Deletions cut 5 bases from V and 4 bases from J, with 14 bases between. Looked up from germline, CDR1 is MDHEN and CDR2 is SYDVKM. This CDR3 is built from 14 residues. The CDR3 bases are TGTGCCAGCAGTCGTGACAGGATGGGCTATGGCTACACCTTC. This translates into CASSRDRMGYGYTF.

This clonotype has just a few counts. The gene calls are TRBV18 and TRBJ2-1, with D tentatively TRBD1 or TRBD2 (5 bases each). Germline values: CDR1 KGHSH, CDR2 LQKENI. V gave up 2 bases and J gave up 5 bases, with 13 bases separating them. This CDR3 region has 15 residues. DNA of the CDR3: TGTGCCAGCTCACCATCCCGTGGGGGTGACAATGAGCAGTTCTTC. As protein: CASSPSRGGDNEQFF.

The chain has TRBV10-3 and TRBJ2-2; 7 nucleotides match TRBD1. From germline, CDR1 is ENHRY and CDR2 SYGVKD. The CDR3 sequence is 15 residues long. The junction had 3 bases not matched to a gene; V was cut back by 1 base and J by 4 bases. CDR3 in amino acids: CAISELGQSTGELFF. The CDR3 DNA is TGTGCCATCAGTGAGTTGGGACAGTCCACCGGGGAGCTGTTTTTT.

This clonotype was counted at least ten times. The V and J genes are TRBV10-2 and TRBJ1-5; 9 positions match TRBD1. With V trimmed by 7 bases and J by 7 bases, 8 bases remained unmatched. The CDR3 length is 14 residues. The germline CDR1 and CDR2 sequences are WSHSY and SAAADI. The CDR3 loop reads CASTDRGSVQPQHF. The CDR3, as DNA: TGCGCCAGCACGGACAGGGGAAGTGTGCAGCCCCAGCATTTT.

This clonotype was found many times. The chain combines TRBV20-1 with TRBJ2-3, with D maybe TRBD2 (5 bases). The germline gives CDR1 DFQATT, CDR2 SNEGSKA (reference sequence). The V end lost 0 bases, the J end lost 2 bases, and 15 bases lay between the germline ends. CDR3 length: 16 amino acids. The CDR3 DNA follows: TGCAGTGCTAGAGATACGCTAGCCCCTTCCACAGATACGCAGTATTTT. Its translation is CSARDTLAPSTDTQYF.

The chain employs TRBV2 and TRBJ2-3, with TRBD2 matching over 12 bases. Germline lookup yields CDR1 SNHLY and CDR2 FYNNEI. The ends lost 6 bases at V and 4 bases at J; junction bases unmatched: 8. CDR3 length: 16 residues. CDR3 DNA: TGTGCCAGCAGCAACCGACTAGCGGGAGTGTCAGATACGCAGTATTTT. Translated, it gives CASSNRLAGVSDTQYF. Filled out from reference TRBV2 and TRBJ2-3, the complete variable domain reads EPEVTQTPSHQVTQMGQEVILRCVPISNHLYFYWYRQILGQKVEFLVSFYNNEISEKSEIFDDQFSVERPDGSNFTLKIRSTKLEDSAMYFCASSNRLAGVSDTQYFGPGTRLTVL.

The chain carries TRBV24-1 and TRBJ2-7, with 8 nucleotides matching TRBD1. In germline, CDR1 is KGHDR, CDR2 SFDVKD. With 4 bases clipped from V and 5 bases from J, the junction kept 9 bases outside the gene matches. The CDR3 totals 15 residues. As DNA, the CDR3 is TGTGCCACCAGTGACTCCACAGGGGGTGGCAACGAGCAGTACTTC. It codes for CATSDSTGGGNEQYF.